This T cell receptor beta chain was sequenced during a study of T cells after yellow fever vaccination. Overall study results and limits: FACS-sorted repertoires could contain abundant clonotypes contaminating from the bulk population.

The V and J ends lost 3 bases and 0 bases respectively, with 6 bases between them. The germline gives CDR1 DFQATT, CDR2 SNEGSKA (reference sequence). This CDR3 has 13 residues. There are a few counts of this clonotype. Its antigen is undetermined. TCRdb fed the 5' RACE reads into MiXCR, producing one record per CDR3 protein. The sample comprises roughly 500,000 distinct CDR3 sequences, around 21% of which are singletons, and more than 13% rests with the top ten. This TCR derives from a young man who received the YFV17D yellow fever vaccine. The chain carries TRBV20-1 and TRBJ1-5; no definite D call. The specimen was PBMCs, collected 15 days after the yellow fever booster vaccination. CDR3 amino acids: CSASMNSNQPQHF. The CDR3 DNA reads TGCAGTGCTAGTATGAATAGCAATCAGCCCCAGCATTTT.